This T cell receptor beta chain emerged from a study of identical twins. MiXCR, applied by TCRdb to the 5' RACE reads, yields one record per CDR3 protein. The table lists roughly 250,000 distinct CDR3 sequences, approximately 7.9% of them singletons. The sample holds many counts of this clonotype. Another study also made use of these data, one on yellow fever vaccine responses in identical twins.

The sequence was collected from a woman under 30 in good health. Sequencing input: CD8+ T cells sorted from blood.

The CDR3 here is CASSFGEGFDEQYV. The CDR3 DNA sequence: TGCGCCAGCAGCTTTGGCGAGGGTTTCGACGAGCAGTACGTC. The chain joins TRBV5-1 to TRBJ2-7, with D perhaps matching TRBD2 (5 bases). The CDR3 covers 14 residues. Trimming pared 2 bases from V and 5 bases from J, leaving 14 bases between. The germline CDR1 and CDR2 sequences are SGHRS and YFSETQ.